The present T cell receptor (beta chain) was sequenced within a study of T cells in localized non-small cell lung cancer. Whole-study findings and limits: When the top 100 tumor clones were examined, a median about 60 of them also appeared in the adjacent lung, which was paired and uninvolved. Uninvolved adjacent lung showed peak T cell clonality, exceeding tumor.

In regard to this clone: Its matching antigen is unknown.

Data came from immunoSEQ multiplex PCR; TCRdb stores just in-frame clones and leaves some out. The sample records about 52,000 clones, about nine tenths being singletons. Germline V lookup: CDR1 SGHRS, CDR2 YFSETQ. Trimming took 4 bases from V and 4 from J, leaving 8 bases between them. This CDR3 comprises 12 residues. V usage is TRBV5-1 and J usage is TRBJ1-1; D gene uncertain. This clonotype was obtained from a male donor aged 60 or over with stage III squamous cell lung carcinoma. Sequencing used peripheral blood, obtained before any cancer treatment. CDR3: CASSREATEAFF. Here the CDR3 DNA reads TGCGCCAGCAGCAGAGAAGCCACTGAAGCTTTCTTT. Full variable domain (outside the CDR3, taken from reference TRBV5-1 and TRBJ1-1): KAGVTQTPRYLIKTRGQQVTLSCSPISGHRSVSWYQQTPGQGLQFLFEYFSETQRNKGNFPGRFSGRQFSNSRSEMNVSTLELGDSALYLCASSREATEAFFGQGTRLTVV.